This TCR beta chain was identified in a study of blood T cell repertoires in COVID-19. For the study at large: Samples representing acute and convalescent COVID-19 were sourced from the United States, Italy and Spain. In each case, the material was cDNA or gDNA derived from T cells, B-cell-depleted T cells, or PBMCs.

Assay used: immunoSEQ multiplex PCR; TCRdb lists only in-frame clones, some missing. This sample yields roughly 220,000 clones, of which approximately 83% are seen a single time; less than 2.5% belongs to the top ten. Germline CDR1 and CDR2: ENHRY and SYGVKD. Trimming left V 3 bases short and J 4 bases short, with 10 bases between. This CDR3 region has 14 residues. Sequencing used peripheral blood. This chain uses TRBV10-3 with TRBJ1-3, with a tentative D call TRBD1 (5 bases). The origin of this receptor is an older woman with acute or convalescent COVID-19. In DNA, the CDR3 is TGTGCCATCAGTGACGGCCGGGGGGGAAACACCATATATTTT. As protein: CAISDGRGGNTIYF.